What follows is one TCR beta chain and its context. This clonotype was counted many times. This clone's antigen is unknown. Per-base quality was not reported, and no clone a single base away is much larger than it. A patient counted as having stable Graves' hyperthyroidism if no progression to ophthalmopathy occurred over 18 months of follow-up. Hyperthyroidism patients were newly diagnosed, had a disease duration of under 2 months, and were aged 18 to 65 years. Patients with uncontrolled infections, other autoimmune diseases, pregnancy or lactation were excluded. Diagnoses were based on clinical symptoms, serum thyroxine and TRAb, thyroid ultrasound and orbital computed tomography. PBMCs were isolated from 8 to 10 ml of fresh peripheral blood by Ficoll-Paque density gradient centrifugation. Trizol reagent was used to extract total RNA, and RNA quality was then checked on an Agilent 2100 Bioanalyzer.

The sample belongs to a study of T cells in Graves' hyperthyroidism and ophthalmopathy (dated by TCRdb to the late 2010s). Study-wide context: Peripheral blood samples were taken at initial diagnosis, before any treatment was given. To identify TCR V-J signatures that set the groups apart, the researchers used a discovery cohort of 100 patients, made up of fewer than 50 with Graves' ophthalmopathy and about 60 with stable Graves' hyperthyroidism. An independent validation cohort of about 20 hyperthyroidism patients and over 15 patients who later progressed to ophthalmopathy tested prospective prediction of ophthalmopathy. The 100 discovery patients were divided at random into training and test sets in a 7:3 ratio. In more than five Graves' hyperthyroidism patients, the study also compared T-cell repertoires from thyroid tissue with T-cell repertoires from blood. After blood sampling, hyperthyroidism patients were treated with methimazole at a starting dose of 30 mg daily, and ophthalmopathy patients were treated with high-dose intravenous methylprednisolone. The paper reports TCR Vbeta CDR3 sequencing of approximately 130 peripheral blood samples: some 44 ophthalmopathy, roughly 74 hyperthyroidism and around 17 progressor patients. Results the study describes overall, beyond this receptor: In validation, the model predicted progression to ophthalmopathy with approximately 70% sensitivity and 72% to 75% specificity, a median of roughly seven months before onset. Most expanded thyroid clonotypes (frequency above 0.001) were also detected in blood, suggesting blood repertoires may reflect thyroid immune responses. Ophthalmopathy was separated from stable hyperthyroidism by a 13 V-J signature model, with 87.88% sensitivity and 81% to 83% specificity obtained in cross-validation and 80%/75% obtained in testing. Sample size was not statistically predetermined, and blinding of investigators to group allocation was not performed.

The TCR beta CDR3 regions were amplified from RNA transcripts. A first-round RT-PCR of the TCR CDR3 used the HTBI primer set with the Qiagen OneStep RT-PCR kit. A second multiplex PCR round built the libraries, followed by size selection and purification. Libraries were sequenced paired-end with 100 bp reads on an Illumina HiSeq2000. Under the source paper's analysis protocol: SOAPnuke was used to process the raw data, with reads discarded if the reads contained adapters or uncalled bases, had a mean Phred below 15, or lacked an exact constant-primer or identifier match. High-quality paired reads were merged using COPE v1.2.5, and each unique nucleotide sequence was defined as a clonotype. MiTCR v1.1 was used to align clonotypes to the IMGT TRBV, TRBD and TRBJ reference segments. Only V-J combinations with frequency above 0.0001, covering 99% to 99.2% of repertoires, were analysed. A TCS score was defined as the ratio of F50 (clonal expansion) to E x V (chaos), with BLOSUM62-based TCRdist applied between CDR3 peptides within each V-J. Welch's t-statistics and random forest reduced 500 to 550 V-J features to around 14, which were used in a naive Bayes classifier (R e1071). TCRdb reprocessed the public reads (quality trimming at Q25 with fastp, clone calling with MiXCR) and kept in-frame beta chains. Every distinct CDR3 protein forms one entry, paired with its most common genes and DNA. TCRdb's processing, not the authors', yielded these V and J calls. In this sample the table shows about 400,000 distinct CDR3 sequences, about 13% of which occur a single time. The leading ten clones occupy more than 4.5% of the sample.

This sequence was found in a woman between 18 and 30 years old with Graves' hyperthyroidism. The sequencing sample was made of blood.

CDR3 region: CASSPPPLANNEQFF. The DNA sequence is given as TGTGCCAGCAGTCCACCTCCGCTAGCTAACAATGAGCAGTTCTTC. The sequence joins TRBV27 to TRBJ2-1, and perhaps TRBD2 as D gene, on 5 matching bases. V is shortened by 5 bases, J by 5 bases, and the region joining them spans 16 bases. The CDR3 sequence holds 15 residues, the cysteine and phenylalanine included. Of the read, only the CDR3 DNA is kept; its 45 bases are in frame from base 1. Based on the germline V gene (reference sequence), the CDR1 and CDR2 sequences are MNHEY and SMNVEV.